In this sample, the clone carrying this T cell receptor beta chain turned up a few times. What it binds is not known. Naive CD4+ T cells were purified with Tregs depleted by CD25. Study-level points and caveats: Greatest tumor Treg TCR overlap was with tumor naive CD4+ cells.

After constant-region reverse-primer amplification, full-length variable regions underwent semi-nested PCR with Nested Universal Primer A. TCRdb re-called the 5' RACE reads through MiXCR, storing one row per CDR3 protein. The table records 60,000 to 65,000 distinct CDR3 sequences, under 35% of them present only once. This CDR3 spans 13 amino acids. V lost 5 bases and J lost 2; bases outside the gene matches: 0. Input material: tumor-infiltrating naive CD4+ T cells sorted from the breast tumor. Regarding subset: naive CD4+ T cells, CD4+CD45RA+CD25-. The chain has TRBV12-3 or TRBV12-4 and TRBJ2-7; the match to TRBD1 covers 10 bases. This clonotype was sampled from a female donor with breast cancer. The CDR3 spells CASSGQGAYEQYF. The CDR3 region has the DNA TGTGCCAGCAGTGGACAGGGGGCCTACGAGCAGTACTTC.